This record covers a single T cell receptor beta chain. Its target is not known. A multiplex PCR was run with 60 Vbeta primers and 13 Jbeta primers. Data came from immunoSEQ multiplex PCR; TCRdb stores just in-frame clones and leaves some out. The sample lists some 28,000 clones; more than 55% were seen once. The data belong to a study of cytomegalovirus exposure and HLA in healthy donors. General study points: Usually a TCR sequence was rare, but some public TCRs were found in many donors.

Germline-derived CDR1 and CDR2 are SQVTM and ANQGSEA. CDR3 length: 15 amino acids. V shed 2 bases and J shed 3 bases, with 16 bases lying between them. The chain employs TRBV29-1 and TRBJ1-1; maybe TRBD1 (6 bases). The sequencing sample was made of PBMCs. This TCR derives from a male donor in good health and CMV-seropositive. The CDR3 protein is CSVELSGALDTEAFF. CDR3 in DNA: TGCAGCGTTGAACTTTCAGGGGCCCTGGACACTGAAGCTTTCTTT.